The rows below give T cell receptor beta chains drawn from one sample of a study of T cell responses to AZD1222 COVID-19 vaccine. The data were produced by immunoSEQ multiplex PCR, yet TCRdb's version contains in-frame clones alone and is incomplete. This table has approximately 200,000 clones, 85% to 90% appearing once. The sample in question was peripheral blood, obtained on day 0 of AZD1222 vaccination. The receptors come from an adult in good health. Both conserved end residues are part of each CDR3. D genes are given only for firm matches. Rows give clone size only sometimes, using once, few, many, or a class for an expanded clone.

clone_size: NA
v_call: TRBV5-5
d_call: TRBD2
j_call: TRBJ2-1
cdr3_nt: TGTGCCAGCAGTCGTGGACTAGCGGGGGGGTTGAATGAGCAGTTCTTC
cdr3_aa: CASSRGLAGGLNEQFF

clone_size: once
v_call: TRBV30
d_call: TRBD1
j_call: TRBJ1-2
cdr3_nt: TGTGCCTGGAGCGCCACCAGGGGGAGGAACTATGGCTACACCTTC
cdr3_aa: CAWSATRGRNYGYTF

clone_size: NA
v_call: TRBV6-5
d_call: TRBD1
j_call: TRBJ1-2
cdr3_nt: TGTGCCAGCACCCCTCGAGGGACAGGGGAGAGTGGCTACACCTTC
cdr3_aa: CASTPRGTGESGYTF

clone_size: NA
v_call: TRBV9
d_call: NA
j_call: TRBJ2-3
cdr3_nt: TGTGCCAGCAGCATCCATGGAGAAGATACGCAGTATTTT
cdr3_aa: CASSIHGEDTQYF

clone_size: once
v_call: TRBV9
d_call: TRBD2
j_call: TRBJ2-3
cdr3_nt: TGTGCCAGCAGCGTAGGGGGGGGACCCCCAGATACGCAGTATTTT
cdr3_aa: CASSVGGGPPDTQYF

clone_size: NA
v_call: TRBV11-2
d_call: NA
j_call: TRBJ2-1
cdr3_nt: TGTGCCAGCAGCCCCCGCAGGGGCCCATACAATGAGCAGTTCTTC
cdr3_aa: CASSPRRGPYNEQFF

clone_size: NA
v_call: TRBV7-8
d_call: TRBD2
j_call: TRBJ2-1
cdr3_nt: TGTGCCAGCAGCTACCTCGGGACTAGCGGGGGGACCTACAATGAGCAGTTCTTC
cdr3_aa: CASSYLGTSGGTYNEQFF

clone_size: NA
v_call: TRBV7-6
d_call: TRBD2
j_call: TRBJ2-7
cdr3_nt: TGTGCCAGCAGCTCCCGGCGTGGTAGCGGGGGGTTCCACGAGCAGTACTTC
cdr3_aa: CASSSRRGSGGFHEQYF

clone_size: NA
v_call: TRBV4-1
d_call: TRBD2
j_call: TRBJ2-2
cdr3_nt: TGCGCCAGCAGCCAAGAATGGTGGAGCGGGGGGGCGAACACCGGGGAGCTGTTTTTT
cdr3_aa: CASSQEWWSGGANTGELFF

clone_size: NA
v_call: TRBV25-1
d_call: NA
j_call: TRBJ2-5
cdr3_nt: TGTGCCAGCAGTGAATCGGAGTGGGGGCTCTTACAAGAGACCCAGTACTTC
cdr3_aa: CASSESEWGLLQETQYF

clone_size: few
v_call: TRBV4-3
d_call: NA
j_call: TRBJ2-2
cdr3_nt: TGCGCCAGCAGCCTAGGAATAGAGGCCGGGGAGCTGTTTTTT
cdr3_aa: CASSLGIEAGELFF

clone_size: NA
v_call: TRBV18
d_call: NA
j_call: TRBJ2-3
cdr3_nt: TGTGCCAGCTCACCAGAGGGGTCTTTCACAGATACGCAGTATTTT
cdr3_aa: CASSPEGSFTDTQYF

clone_size: NA
v_call: TRBV7-6
d_call: TRBD2
j_call: TRBJ2-7
cdr3_nt: TGTGCCAGCAGCCGCCTTCCGGGACTAATCTACGAGCAGTACTTC
cdr3_aa: CASSRLPGLIYEQYF

clone_size: NA
v_call: TRBV2
d_call: NA
j_call: TRBJ2-2
cdr3_nt: TGTGCCAGCGGGGGCAGGGCGAACACCGGGGAGCTGTTTTTT
cdr3_aa: CASGGRANTGELFF

clone_size: NA
v_call: TRBV29-1
d_call: NA
j_call: TRBJ2-1
cdr3_nt: TGCAGCGCGCCCCAAGGGGTGGGCTACAATGAGCAGTTCTTC
cdr3_aa: CSAPQGVGYNEQFF

clone_size: once
v_call: TRBV6-6
d_call: NA
j_call: TRBJ1-6
cdr3_nt: TGTGCCAGCAGACACTTAGAATCACCCCTCCACTTT
cdr3_aa: CASRHLESPLHF

clone_size: NA
v_call: TRBV6-2/TRBV6-3
d_call: NA
j_call: TRBJ2-3
cdr3_nt: TGTGCCAGCAGTTACGCTCACTTCACAGATACGCAGTATTTT
cdr3_aa: CASSYAHFTDTQYF

clone_size: once
v_call: TRBV28
d_call: NA
j_call: TRBJ1-4
cdr3_nt: TGTGCCAGCAGTTTACCTCCTGAAAAACTGTTTTTT
cdr3_aa: CASSLPPEKLFF

clone_size: NA
v_call: TRBV9
d_call: NA
j_call: TRBJ1-6
cdr3_nt: TGTGCCAGCAGCGGGGTCCCCTTAAATTCACCCCTCCACTTT
cdr3_aa: CASSGVPLNSPLHF

clone_size: NA
v_call: TRBV11-2
d_call: TRBD2
j_call: TRBJ2-7
cdr3_nt: TGTGCCAGCAGCTTACGAGCGGGGTACGAGCAGTACTTC
cdr3_aa: CASSLRAGYEQYF